Following are 27 T cell receptor beta chains from one sample sequenced in a study of blood T cell repertoires in COVID-19 (dated by TCRdb to about 2020). Library preparation employed the immunoSEQ multiplex PCR assay. Imported from immuneACCESS, the table was reduced by TCRdb to in-frame sequences with V and J called. These copies leave out some clones; in studies compared against another copy, an unresolved V gene accounts for under half, and the cause of the remainder is not known. Across this sample there are 350,000 to 500,000 clones, with about 90% seen only once. Around 0.92% of the sample comes from the top ten. Sequenced sample: peripheral blood. Source of these receptors: a man between 18 and 35 years old with COVID-19, enrolled during active disease.

The rearrangement uses TRBV5-1 and TRBJ2-2; 11 nucleotides line up with TRBD2. The CDR3 consists of 16 residues. Germline V CDR1 and CDR2: SGHRS, YFSETQ. V dropped 5 bases and J dropped 10; count of bases not matched to a gene: 13. In DNA, the CDR3 is TGCGCCAGCAGTTATGATATAGCGGGAGGGCCTGAGGAGCTGTTTTTT. This gives the protein CASSYDIAGGPEELFF.

The chain has TRBV6-1 and TRBJ2-2; 9 bases line up with TRBD1. V was pared by 3 bases and J by 7 bases, with 6 bases of the junction left unmatched. The CDR3 has 15 amino acids. Per germline, CDR1 MNHNS and CDR2 SASEGT. This CDR3 reads CASSDTQGAGGELFF. The CDR3 coding sequence is TGTGCCAGCAGTGACACACAGGGGGCTGGCGGGGAGCTGTTTTTT.

The chain employs TRBV6-2 or TRBV6-3 and TRBJ2-1; maybe TRBD1 (6 bases). CDR3 size: 12 residues. The V and J ends lost 5 bases and 9 bases respectively, with 11 bases between them. Per the germline V gene, CDR1 is MNHEY and CDR2 is SVGEGT. The CDR3 DNA reads as TGTGCCAGCAGTCAGGGGACACGTGAGCAGTTCTTC. It codes for CASSQGTREQFF.

This sequence joins TRBV7-9 and TRBJ1-2; TRBD1 matches 7 bases. The germline gives CDR1 SEHNR, CDR2 FQNEAQ (reference sequence). The CDR3 contains 14 residues. V was pared by 3 bases and J by 8 bases, with 9 bases of the junction left unmatched. This CDR3 is CASSLGDRVGGYTF. CDR3 coding DNA: TGTGCCAGCAGCTTGGGAGACAGGGTCGGGGGCTACACCTTC.

This clone was counted between two and nine times. The V call is TRBV5-1, the J call TRBJ2-1; 8 nucleotides agree with TRBD2. The CDR3 extends over 16 amino acids. The V and J ends lost 0 bases and 6 bases, in that order; junction bases with no gene match: 8. Germline-derived CDR1 and CDR2 are SGHRS and YFSETQ. The chain's CDR3 is CASSLAGTRTGNEQFF. The CDR3 region has the DNA TGCGCCAGCAGCTTGGCCGGGACTAGGACCGGCAATGAGCAGTTCTTC.

The chain employs TRBV24-1 and TRBJ2-1, with D uncertain. This CDR3 is built from 16 residues. The germline V gene has CDR1 KGHDR and CDR2 SFDVKD. V gave up 2 bases and J gave up 1 base, with 11 bases separating them. In DNA form, the CDR3 reads TGTGCCACCAGTGATTCGCAGGCGACGTCCTACAATGAGCAGTTCTTC. Protein: CATSDSQATSYNEQFF.

The chain couples TRBV11-3 to TRBJ1-2; the D gene is possibly TRBD1 (5 bases). CDR3 length equals 15 residues. V was cut by 1 base and J by 5 bases, with 14 bases left in between. CDR1 and CDR2 from the germline V gene are SGHNT and YENEEA. DNA of the CDR3: TGTGCCAGCAGCTTAGGCCCTACCGACAGTTATGGCTACACCTTC. The encoded protein is CASSLGPTDSYGYTF. Full variable domain (outside the CDR3, taken from reference TRBV11-3 and TRBJ1-2): EAGVVQSPRYKIIEKKQPVAFWCNPISGHNTLYWYLQNLGQGPELLIRYENEEAVDDSQLPKDRFSAERLKGVDSTLKIQPAELGDSAVYLCASSLGPTDSYGYTFGSGTRLTVV.

This rearrangement joins TRBV10-1 to TRBJ1-1; D not resolved. The V gene's germline CDR1 is WNHNN and CDR2 SYGVQD (reference sequence). The CDR3 loop spans 15 amino acids. Trimming cost V 0 bases and J 4 bases, with 12 bases left between them. As DNA, the CDR3 is TGCGCCAGCAGTGAGTCAACCGGGTTGATCACTGAAGCTTTCTTT. This translates into CASSESTGLITEAFF.

The chain employs TRBV6-1 and TRBJ2-7; tentatively, D is TRBD1 (6 bases). CDR1 and CDR2 (germline): MNHNS, SASEGT. Trimming shortened V by 2 bases and J by 2 bases, and 10 bases separated the two germline ends. The CDR3 extends over 14 amino acids. The CDR3 coding sequence is TGTGCCAGCAGTGAACGGACAGAAGCCTACGAGCAGTACTTC. Protein product: CASSERTEAYEQYF.

In this sample, this clone turned up once. The genes are TRBV19 and TRBJ2-7; D may be TRBD2 (6 bases). The CDR3 loop spans 15 amino acids. Germline lookup yields CDR1 LNHDA and CDR2 SQIVND (reference sequence). V dropped 0 bases and J dropped 5 bases, with 14 bases sitting between them. The CDR3 loop reads CASSIDRSSVNEQYF. CDR3 bases: TGTGCCAGTAGTATAGATCGTTCTAGCGTAAACGAGCAGTACTTC. Looking up the rest from reference TRBV19 and TRBJ2-7 gives the full variable domain: DGGITQSPKYLFRKEGQNVTLSCEQNLNHDAMYWYRQDPGQGLRLIYYSQIVNDFQKGDIAEGYSVSREKKESFPLTVTSAQKNPTAFYLCASSIDRSSVNEQYFGPGTRLTVT.

The chain employs TRBV10-1 and TRBJ2-1; D might be TRBD2 (5 bases). Trimming cost V 4 bases and J 2 bases, with 15 bases left between them. This CDR3 has 16 residues. From germline, CDR1 is WNHNN and CDR2 SYGVQD (reference sequence). DNA for the CDR3: TGCGCCAGCAGTGGTGGAGGTGGAGGAACCTACAATGAGCAGTTCTTC. Encoded protein: CASSGGGGGTYNEQFF.

A remark on this clone: One end of the junction is discordant with germline, which a read error may explain. The chain employs TRBV28 and TRBJ2-1; D gene ambiguous. Germline-derived CDR1 and CDR2 are MDHEN and SYDVKM. The length of the CDR3 is 13 residues. The CDR3 DNA sequence: TGTGCCAGCAGCTTATCGTTCTACAATGAGCAGTTCTTC. Translating it yields CASSLSFYNEQFF. The whole variable domain, filled in from reference TRBV28 and TRBJ2-1, reads DVKVTQSSRYLVKRTGEKVFLECVQDMDHENMFWYRQDPGLGLRLIYFSYDVKMKEKGDIPEGYSVSREKKERFSLILESASTNQTSMYLCASSLSFYNEQFFGPGTRLTVL.

V and J are TRBV5-1 and TRBJ2-1, with D tentatively TRBD2 (5 bases). Looked up from germline, CDR1 is SGHRS and CDR2 is YFSETQ. The CDR3 is 18 residues long. Trimming shortened V by 4 bases and J by 4 bases, and 24 bases separated the two germline ends. The CDR3 here is CASSLGSLGRRIYNEQFF. The CDR3 coding sequence is TGCGCCAGCAGCCTGGGTTCCCTTGGCAGGAGGATTTACAATGAGCAGTTCTTC.

In DNA, the CDR3 is TGTGCCAGCAGTTTTCGGAGACTACGGACCGGTACAGATACGCAGTATTTT. Protein product: CASSFRRLRTGTDTQYF. The chain carries TRBV27 and TRBJ2-3, with a weak D call TRBD2 (5 bases). Trimming cost V 3 bases and J 3 bases, with 19 bases left between them. The CDR3 loop spans 17 amino acids. Per germline, CDR1 MNHEY and CDR2 SMNVEV (reference sequence).

V gene TRBV7-9 combines with J gene TRBJ1-4; 9 bases align to TRBD1. The germline CDR1 and CDR2 sequences are SEHNR and FQNEAQ (reference sequence). The trim removed 4 bases at V and 8 bases at J, leaving 5 bases unmatched. CDR3 length equals 14 residues. The CDR3, as DNA: TGTGCCAGCAGCTCAACAGGGGGCTGGGAAAAACTGTTTTTT. Translation gives CASSSTGGWEKLFF.

This rearrangement joins TRBV2 to TRBJ2-1; no clear D. From germline, CDR1 is SNHLY and CDR2 FYNNEI. Between the trimmed V and J ends, which lost 8 bases and 1 base, there was a span of 9 bases. The length of the CDR3 is 13 residues. CDR3 region: CASGTVSYNEQFF. CDR3 nucleotides: TGTGCCAGCGGAACAGTATCCTACAATGAGCAGTTCTTC.

V gene TRBV30 combines with J gene TRBJ2-7; 7 bases agree with TRBD1. Trimming cost V 4 bases and J 6 bases; bases outside gene matches: 6. Germline loops: CDR1 GTSNPN, CDR2 SVGIG (reference sequence). This CDR3 spans 12 amino acids. For the CDR3, the DNA is TGTGCCTGGACCCAGACAGGGACCGAGCAGTACTTC. Translation: CAWTQTGTEQYF. The full variable domain, its missing parts supplied by reference TRBV30 and TRBJ2-7, is SQTIHQWPATLVQPVGSPLSLECTVEGTSNPNLYWYRQAAGRGLQLLFYSVGIGQISSEVPQNLSASRPQDRQFILSSKKLLLSDSGFYLCAWTQTGTEQYFGPGTRLTVT.

The chain carries TRBV19 and TRBJ2-7; weak D call: TRBD1 (5 bases). Germline values: CDR1 LNHDA, CDR2 SQIVND (reference sequence). This CDR3 region has 12 residues. The germline V and J ends were trimmed by 9 bases and 3 bases, with 12 bases remaining between them. As DNA, the CDR3 is TGTGCCAGCCGTGACAGTTACTACGAGCAGTACTTC. Protein: CASRDSYYEQYF.

The chain joins TRBV7-9 to TRBJ1-3; 7 bases map to TRBD1. The junction had 5 bases not matched to a gene; V was cut back by 4 bases and J by 2 bases. The V gene's germline CDR1 is SEHNR and CDR2 FQNEAQ (reference sequence). The CDR3 consists of 15 residues. The CDR3 loop reads CASSSPRGTGNTIYF. CDR3 nucleotides: TGTGCCAGCAGCTCCCCCAGGGGGACTGGAAACACCATATATTTT.

In its sample, this clone was seen many times. The chain couples TRBV11-2 to TRBJ1-1; D is perhaps TRBD1 (6 bases). The CDR3 extends over 16 amino acids. CDR1 and CDR2 from the germline V gene are SGHAT and FQNNGV. V was pared by 0 bases and J by 4 bases, with 15 bases between. The CDR3 sequence is CASSLDLGGSGTEAFF. The CDR3 DNA is TGTGCCAGCAGCTTAGATCTTGGGGGCTCGGGCACTGAAGCTTTCTTT.

This chain connects TRBV5-1 to TRBJ2-2; TRBD2 matches 13 bases. CDR1 and CDR2 from the germline V gene are SGHRS and YFSETQ. Trimming cost V 3 bases and J 4 bases; bases outside gene matches: 3. CDR3 length: 16 amino acids. The CDR3 here is CASSWTSGSSTGELFF. The CDR3 DNA follows: TGCGCCAGCAGCTGGACTAGCGGGAGTTCCACCGGGGAGCTGTTTTTT.

There are a few counts of this clone. The V and J genes are TRBV2 and TRBJ1-5; D is perhaps TRBD1 (6 bases). This CDR3 is built from 15 residues. V shed 6 bases and J shed 0 bases, with 12 bases lying between them. Germline V CDR1 and CDR2: SNHLY, FYNNEI. The CDR3 is CASSKTGDSNQPQHF. The CDR3, as DNA: TGTGCCAGCAGCAAGACAGGAGATAGCAATCAGCCCCAGCATTTT.

The chain carries TRBV5-4 and TRBJ2-2, with 12 bases that match TRBD1. The germline CDR1 and CDR2 sequences are SGHNT and YYREEE (reference sequence). This CDR3 has 16 amino acids. The J segment lost 3 bases and the V segment lost 3 bases, leaving 3 bases of the junction unmatched. Here the CDR3 DNA reads TGTGCCAGCAGCTGGGGACAGGGGGCCTACACCGGGGAGCTGTTTTTT. Its translation is CASSWGQGAYTGELFF.

Notes on this clone: The identical CDR3 is also encoded by other nucleotide sequences in the sample. The J gene is TRBJ2-7, the V gene TRBV12-5, with D perhaps matching TRBD1 (5 bases). Trimming removed 0 bases at V and 7 bases at J, with 7 bases between. There are 12 residues in the CDR3. The germline CDR1 and CDR2 sequences are LGHNT and FRNRAP. CDR3 DNA sequence: TGTGCTAGTGGTTTGGTTCAGGGTGAGCAGTACTTC. Translating it yields CASGLVQGEQYF. Full variable domain (remainder filled in from reference TRBV12-5 and TRBJ2-7): DARVTQTPRHKVTEMGQEVTMRCQPILGHNTVFWYRQTMMQGLELLAYFRNRAPLDDSGMPKDRFSAEMPDATLATLKIQPSEPRDSAVYFCASGLVQGEQYFGPGTRLTVT.

The rearrangement links TRBV7-9 to TRBJ2-2; no definite D call. This CDR3 has 14 amino acids. Germline V gene sequence: CDR1 SEHNR, CDR2 FQNEAQ (reference sequence). V was pared by 5 bases and J by 2 bases, with 9 bases between. This CDR3 is CASSVGVNTGELFF. DNA for the CDR3: TGTGCCAGCAGCGTTGGAGTTAACACCGGGGAGCTGTTTTTT.

This chain links TRBV4-1 with TRBJ2-1, with D tentatively TRBD1 (7 bases). The V end was cut by 1 base, the J end by 7 bases, with 23 bases between. CDR3 length equals 18 residues. Germline V gives CDR1 MGHRA, CDR2 YSYEKL. DNA for the CDR3: TGCGCCAGCAGCCAAGGTCAACACAGGGGAGGAATGGGTAATGAGCAGTTCTTC. Translating it yields CASSQGQHRGGMGNEQFF.

The gene calls are TRBV4-1 and TRBJ2-1; TRBD2 matches 7 bases. The V segment lost 1 base and the J segment 0 bases; nucleotides outside the gene matches: 3. Germline-derived CDR1 and CDR2 are MGHRA and YSYEKL. The CDR3 has 16 residues. For the CDR3, the DNA is TGCGCCAGCAGCCAAGTACGGACTAGCTCCTACAATGAGCAGTTCTTC. Protein: CASSQVRTSSYNEQFF.